The 10 T cell receptor beta chains below come from one sample, sequenced in a study of blood T cell repertoires in COVID-19. Measured with immunoSEQ multiplex PCR; TCRdb has only the in-frame clones, and not every one. The sample has about 380,000 clones, 89% seen once. Specimen: peripheral blood. Every receptor here comes from a man aged 40-55 years with acute or convalescent COVID-19.

The V call is TRBV6-5, the J call TRBJ2-1; 11 nucleotides agree with TRBD1. V was pared by 8 bases and J by 6 bases, with 9 bases of the junction left unmatched. This CDR3 contains 15 residues. Germline CDR1 is MNHEY and CDR2 is SVGAGI. This CDR3 reads CASGESGTGGNEQFF. The CDR3 DNA follows: TGTGCCAGCGGAGAAAGTGGGACAGGGGGCAATGAGCAGTTCTTC.

This clone has only one observation. The chain is built from TRBV6-5 and TRBJ2-7; D is perhaps TRBD1 (5 bases). The CDR3 extends over 15 amino acids. In germline, CDR1 is MNHEY, CDR2 SVGAGI. The ends were cut back, 2 bases at V and 2 bases at J, with 13 bases in the middle. The CDR3 nucleotides are TGTGCCAGCAGTTACGGGGCTGGATTAACCTACGAGCAGTACTTC. It is translated as CASSYGAGLTYEQYF.

In its sample, this clone was seen a few times. The chain recombines TRBV28 with TRBJ1-1; the D is unclear. Deletions cut 0 bases from V and 11 bases from J, with 16 bases between. The CDR3 runs 14 residues. Germline CDR1 MDHEN, CDR2 SYDVKM. The CDR3 loop is CASSLWTAVRYAFF. The CDR3 DNA reads TGTGCCAGCAGTTTATGGACCGCGGTTCGGTACGCTTTCTTT.

This clone was seen a handful of times. The CDR3 DNA reads as TGTGCCAGTAAACAGGGTGTCACCGGGGAGCTGTTTTTT. As protein: CASKQGVTGELFF. The chain employs TRBV6-6 and TRBJ2-2; D possibly corresponds to TRBD1 (6 bases). The ends were cut back, 9 bases at V and 4 bases at J, with 12 bases in the middle. CDR3 length equals 13 residues. Germline V gene sequence: CDR1 MNHNY, CDR2 SVGAGI (reference sequence).

This rearrangement joins TRBV7-2 to TRBJ2-1, with D perhaps TRBD1 (5 bases). This CDR3 region has 12 residues. Germline V gene sequence: CDR1 SGHTA, CDR2 FQGNSA. CDR3 coding DNA: TGTGCAGAAAATGCCAGGGACAATGAGCAGTTCTTC. It is translated as CAENARDNEQFF. Variable domain in full (rest from reference TRBV7-2 and TRBJ2-1): GAGVSQSPSNKVTEKGKDVELRCDPISGHTALYWYRQSLGQGLEFLIYFQGNSAPDKSGLPSDRFSAERTGGSVSTLTIQRTQQEDSAVYLCAENARDNEQFFGPGTRLTVL.

This chain uses TRBV6-5 with TRBJ2-7; perhaps TRBD1 as D (6 bases). The germline V gene has CDR1 MNHEY and CDR2 SVGAGI. Trimming pared 9 bases from V and 3 bases from J, leaving 12 bases between. CDR3 length: 12 amino acids. The DNA of the CDR3 is TGTGCCAGTGGGACATTAGGCTACGAGCAGTACTTC. Its translation is CASGTLGYEQYF.

The rearrangement links TRBV7-2 to TRBJ1-2, with 8 bases identical to TRBD1. The trim removed 2 bases at V and 2 bases at J, leaving 4 bases unmatched. This CDR3 has 15 amino acids. Germline CDR1 reads SGHTA; CDR2 reads FQGNSA. The CDR3, as DNA: TGTGCCAGCAGCTTATCCGACAGGGGAAACTATGGCTACACCTTC. Translation: CASSLSDRGNYGYTF. The whole variable domain, filled in from reference TRBV7-2 and TRBJ1-2, reads GAGVSQSPSNKVTEKGKDVELRCDPISGHTALYWYRQSLGQGLEFLIYFQGNSAPDKSGLPSDRFSAERTGGSVSTLTIQRTQQEDSAVYLCASSLSDRGNYGYTFGSGTRLTVV.

This clone came up a few times. This chain joins TRBV11-2 and TRBJ2-7, with a possible D match to TRBD1 (5 bases). The CDR3 runs to 13 residues. Trimming stripped 5 bases from V and 2 bases from J, with 10 bases between. Germline lookup yields CDR1 SGHAT and CDR2 FQNNGV. The CDR3 here is CASSSRAPYEQYF. CDR3 DNA sequence: TGTGCCAGCAGCAGCAGGGCCCCCTACGAGCAGTACTTC.

The chain is built from TRBV5-4 and TRBJ1-6; 9 bases are a match to TRBD1. The trim removed 0 bases at V and 14 bases at J, leaving 9 bases unmatched. The germline gives CDR1 SGHNT, CDR2 YYREEE (reference sequence). This CDR3 spans 15 amino acids. The CDR3 DNA is TGTGCCAGCAGCTTGGAGACAGGGGGAGACGGAACCCTCCACTTT. It specifies CASSLETGGDGTLHF.

The chain joins TRBV27 to TRBJ1-1; D unclear. The CDR3 contains 14 residues. Germline CDR1 and CDR2: MNHEY and SMNVEV (reference sequence). Trimming took off 4 bases at V and 0 bases at J, with 9 bases between the two ends. CDR3 in amino acids: CASSWAGMNTEAFF. The CDR3 DNA follows: TGTGCCAGCAGTTGGGCAGGCATGAACACTGAAGCTTTCTTT.